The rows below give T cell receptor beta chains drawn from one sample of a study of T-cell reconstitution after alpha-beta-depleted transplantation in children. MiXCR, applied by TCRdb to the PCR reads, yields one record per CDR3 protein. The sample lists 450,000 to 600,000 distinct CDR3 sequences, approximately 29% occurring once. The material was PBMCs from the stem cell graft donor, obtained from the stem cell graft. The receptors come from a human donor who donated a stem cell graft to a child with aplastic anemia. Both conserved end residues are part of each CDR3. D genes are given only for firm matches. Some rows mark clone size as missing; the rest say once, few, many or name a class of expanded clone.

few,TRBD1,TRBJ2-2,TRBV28,TGTGCCAGCAGGCCTGACAGGGCAAGGAACACCGGGGAGCTGTTTTTT,CASRPDRARNTGELFF
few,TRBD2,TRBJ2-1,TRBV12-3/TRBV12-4,TGTGCCAGCAGTTTAACCGGGAGGCATAATGAGCAGTTCTTC,CASSLTGRHNEQFF
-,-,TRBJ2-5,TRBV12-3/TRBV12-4,TGTGCCAGCGCATTAAGACGTCGCGGGGAGACCCAGTACTTC,CASALRRRGETQYF
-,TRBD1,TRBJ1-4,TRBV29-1,TGCAGCGTGGACAGGGGGCGAGGCGAAAAACTGTTTTTT,CSVDRGRGEKLFF
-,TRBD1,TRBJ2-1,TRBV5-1,TGCGCCAGCTCCTGGGGGACAGGTTCCTACAATGAGCAGTTCTTC,CASSWGTGSYNEQFF
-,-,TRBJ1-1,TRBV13,TGTGCCAGCAGCCCGGAGAGGGGCCTCACTGAAGCTTTCTTT,CASSPERGLTEAFF
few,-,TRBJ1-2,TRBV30,TGTGCCTGGAGTGTACTACAGGTTCCTTCTGGCTACACCTTC,CAWSVLQVPSGYTF
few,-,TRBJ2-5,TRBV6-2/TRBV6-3,TGTGCCAGCAGATCGGACGGTCCGGAGACCCAGTACTTC,CASRSDGPETQYF
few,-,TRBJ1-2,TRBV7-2,TGTGCCAGCAGCACTGGGGGCGGGCAGGGTTCTATTTATGGCTACACCTTC,CASSTGGGQGSIYGYTF
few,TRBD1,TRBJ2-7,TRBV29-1,TGCAGCGTGGGGACAGGGGGCACCGGGTCCCGGGAGCAGTACTTC,CSVGTGGTGSREQYF
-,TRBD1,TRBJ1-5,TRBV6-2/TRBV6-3,TGTGCCAGCACAAAACGACAGGGATACAATCAGCCCCAGCATTTT,CASTKRQGYNQPQHF
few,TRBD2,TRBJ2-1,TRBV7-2,TGTGCCAGCAGCTTAGCGGTTGGGCTAGCGGCCAACAATGAGCAGTTCTTC,CASSLAVGLAANNEQFF
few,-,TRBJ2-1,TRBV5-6,TGTGCCAGCAGCTTGGAGCCAGCGGAGAATGAGCAGTTCTTC,CASSLEPAENEQFF
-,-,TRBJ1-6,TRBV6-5,TGTGCCAGAAGTTTAACAGGGATAACCCTCCACTTT,CARSLTGITLHF
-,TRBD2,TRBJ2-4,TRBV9,TGTGCCAGCAGCGCTCAAGCGGGAGGCGGGAACATTCAGTACTTC,CASSAQAGGGNIQYF
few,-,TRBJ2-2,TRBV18,TGTGCCAGCTCTCCCCAAAACCTTGGACGGGAGCTGTTTTTT,CASSPQNLGRELFF
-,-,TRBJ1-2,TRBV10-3,TGTGCCAGCAACACCATAGACAACTATGGCTACACCTTC,CASNTIDNYGYTF
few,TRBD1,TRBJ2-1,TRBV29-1,TGCAGCGTGGAACCTACAGGGGGCAATGAGCAGTTCTTC,CSVEPTGGNEQFF
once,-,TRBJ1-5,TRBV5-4,TGTGCCAGCAGCTTGGGGCCAGCCGGGCCCCAGCATTTT,CASSLGPAGPQHF
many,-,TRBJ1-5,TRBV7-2,TGTGCCAGCAGCTTGGAGGGTGGCGGTTGGAATCAGCCCCAGCATTTT,CASSLEGGGWNQPQHF
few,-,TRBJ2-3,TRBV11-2,TGTGCCAGCAGAGGACCTACCACCGTAGCATTCGACTCAGATACGCAGTATTTT,CASRGPTTVAFDSDTQYF
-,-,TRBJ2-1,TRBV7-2,TGTGCCAGCAGCAGGGTGGGGTCTACTTCCGCCCGTGAGCAGTTCTTC,CASSRVGSTSAREQFF
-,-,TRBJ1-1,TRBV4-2,TGTGCCAGCAGCCAAGCGGGAGGATCGAACACTGAAGCTTTCTTT,CASSQAGGSNTEAFF
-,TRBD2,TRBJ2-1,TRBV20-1,TGCAGTGCAGCCCTGACTAGCGGGAGCGGACGGGGAAATGAGCAGTTCTTC,CSAALTSGSGRGNEQFF
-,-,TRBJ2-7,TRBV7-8,TGTGCCAGCAGCTCCCCCGGAAGTCCCGGGAGTAGCTACGAGCAGTACTTC,CASSSPGSPGSSYEQYF
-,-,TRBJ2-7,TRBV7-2,TGTGCCAGCAGCTTAGTACAGGGACGCTACGAGCAGTACTTC,CASSLVQGRYEQYF
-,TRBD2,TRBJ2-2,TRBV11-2,TGTGCCAGCAGCTTAGATCCGGGGACTAGCGGGAGTTCCTCCGGGGAGCTGTTTTTT,CASSLDPGTSGSSSGELFF
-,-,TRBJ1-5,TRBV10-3,TGTGCCATCAGTGAAGTAAAGGGAGGCAATCAGCCCCAGCATTTT,CAISEVKGGNQPQHF
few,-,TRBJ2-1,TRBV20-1,TGCAGTGCTAGAGACTCTAGCGTGTACAATGAGCAGTTCTTC,CSARDSSVYNEQFF
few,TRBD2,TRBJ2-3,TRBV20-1,TGCAGTGCTCTGAGACTAGCGGGAGACCGGGATACGCAGTATTTT,CSALRLAGDRDTQYF
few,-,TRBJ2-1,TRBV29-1,TGCAGCGGGGAGAACAGGTTAGGTGAGCAGTTCTTC,CSGENRLGEQFF
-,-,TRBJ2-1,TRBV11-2,TGTGCCAGCAGCTTAGGAAATAGCGGAGACAATGAGCAGTTCTTC,CASSLGNSGDNEQFF
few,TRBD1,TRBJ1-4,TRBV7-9,TGTGCCAGCAGCTTAGACGCCGACAGGGGGGATGAAAAACTGTTTTTT,CASSLDADRGDEKLFF
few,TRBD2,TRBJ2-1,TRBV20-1,TGCAGTGCTAAGACTCGCGGGAGATCCTACAATGAGCAGTTCTTC,CSAKTRGRSYNEQFF
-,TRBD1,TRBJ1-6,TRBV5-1,TGCGCCAGCAGCCGGGACAGCAATTCACCCCTCCACTTT,CASSRDSNSPLHF
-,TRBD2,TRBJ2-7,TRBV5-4,TGTGCCAGCAGCTTAGTAGCGGGAGGGAGGTACGAGCAGTACTTC,CASSLVAGGRYEQYF
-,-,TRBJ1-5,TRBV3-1,TGTGCCAGCAGCCAAGCCGGGCAGGGCTCTGGGCGCAATCAGCCCCAGCATTTT,CASSQAGQGSGRNQPQHF
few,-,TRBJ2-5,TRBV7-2,TGTGCCAGCAGCTTAAGGGTCGTGGGTAGCACCCAGTACTTC,CASSLRVVGSTQYF
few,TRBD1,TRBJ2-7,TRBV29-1,TGCAGCGTTGAAGATGGGACAGGGGCTGTCGACGAGCAGTACTTC,CSVEDGTGAVDEQYF
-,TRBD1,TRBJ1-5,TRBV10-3,TGTGCCATCAGTAAACAGGGGAATCAGCAGCCCCAGCATTTT,CAISKQGNQQPQHF
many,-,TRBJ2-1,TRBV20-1,TGCAGTGCTAGGGGTTTTTGGAGGGATGAGCAGTTCTTC,CSARGFWRDEQFF
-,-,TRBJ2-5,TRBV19,TGTGCCAGTAGTATAGGATTTGTAGGGGGAGAGACCCAGTACTTC,CASSIGFVGGETQYF
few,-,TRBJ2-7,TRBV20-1,TGCAGTGCTAGAGATAGGGGGAATAGCTACTACGAGCAGTACTTC,CSARDRGNSYYEQYF
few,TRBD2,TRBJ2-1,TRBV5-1,TGCGCCAGCAGTCACCTAGCGGCCATGGGGGGTGAGCAGTTCTTC,CASSHLAAMGGEQFF
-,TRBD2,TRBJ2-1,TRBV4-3,TGCGCCAGCAGCCGGAGAGGACTAGCTGTTGACGAGCAGTTCTTC,CASSRRGLAVDEQFF
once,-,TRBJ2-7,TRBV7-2,TGTGCCAGCAGCTTACAGAATTGGGGCGAGCAGTACTTC,CASSLQNWGEQYF
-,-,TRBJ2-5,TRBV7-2,TGTGCCAGCAGCTTAAGGGACTCCGAAGAGACCCAGTACTTC,CASSLRDSEETQYF
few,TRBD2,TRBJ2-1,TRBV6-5,TGTGCCAGCACTCTACTAGCGGGAGTTCCCAATGAGCAGTTCTTC,CASTLLAGVPNEQFF
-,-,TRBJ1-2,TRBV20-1,TGCAGTGCTAGGAGGGATGGGCAAGGCTACACCTTC,CSARRDGQGYTF
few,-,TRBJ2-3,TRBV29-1,TGCAGCGTTGTCGGCCGGAGGAGCACAGATACGCAGTATTTT,CSVVGRRSTDTQYF
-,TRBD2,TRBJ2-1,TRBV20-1,TGCAGTGCTATAGCGGGAAACTCCTACAATGAGCAGTTCTTC,CSAIAGNSYNEQFF
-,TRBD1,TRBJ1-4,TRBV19,TGTGCCAGTAGCCCGGCCGGGACAGACAATGAAAAACTGTTTTTT,CASSPAGTDNEKLFF
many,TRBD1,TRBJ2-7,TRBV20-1,TGCAGTGCTAGAGATCAAAGGGCAGGGGGCGACGAGCAGTACTTC,CSARDQRAGGDEQYF
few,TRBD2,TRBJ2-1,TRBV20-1,TGCAGTGCCCCCAGCGGGTGGACTAGCATTAGCGATGAGCAGTTCTTC,CSAPSGWTSISDEQFF
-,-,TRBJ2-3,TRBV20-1,TGCAGTGCGGACGACAGGAGCACAGATACGCAGTATTTT,CSADDRSTDTQYF